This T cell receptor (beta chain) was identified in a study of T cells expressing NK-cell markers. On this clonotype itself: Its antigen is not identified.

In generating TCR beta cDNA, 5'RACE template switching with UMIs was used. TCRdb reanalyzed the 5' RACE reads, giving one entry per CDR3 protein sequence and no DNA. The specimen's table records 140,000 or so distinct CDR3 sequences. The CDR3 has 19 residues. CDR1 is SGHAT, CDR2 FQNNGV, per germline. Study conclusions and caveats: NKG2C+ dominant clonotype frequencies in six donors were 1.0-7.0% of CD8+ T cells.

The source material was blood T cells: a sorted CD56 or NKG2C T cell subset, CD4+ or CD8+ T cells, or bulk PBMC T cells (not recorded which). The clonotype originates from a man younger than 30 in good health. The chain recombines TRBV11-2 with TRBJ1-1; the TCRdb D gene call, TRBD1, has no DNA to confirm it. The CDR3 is CASSLIGGSGGQGNTEAFF.